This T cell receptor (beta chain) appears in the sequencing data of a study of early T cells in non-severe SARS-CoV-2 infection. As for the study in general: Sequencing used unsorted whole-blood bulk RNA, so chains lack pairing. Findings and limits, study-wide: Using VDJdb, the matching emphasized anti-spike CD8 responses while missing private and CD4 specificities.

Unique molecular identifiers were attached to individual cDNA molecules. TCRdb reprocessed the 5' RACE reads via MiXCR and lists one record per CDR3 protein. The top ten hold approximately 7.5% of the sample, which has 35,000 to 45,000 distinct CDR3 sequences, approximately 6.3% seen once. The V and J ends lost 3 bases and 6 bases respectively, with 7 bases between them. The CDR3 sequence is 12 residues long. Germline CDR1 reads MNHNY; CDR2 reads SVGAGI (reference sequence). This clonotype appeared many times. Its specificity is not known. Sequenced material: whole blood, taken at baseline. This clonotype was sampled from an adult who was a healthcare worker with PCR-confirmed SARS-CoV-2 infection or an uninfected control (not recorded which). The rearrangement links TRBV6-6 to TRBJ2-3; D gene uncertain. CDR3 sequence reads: CASSYESDTQYF. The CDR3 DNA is TGTGCCAGCAGTTATGAGAGCGATACGCAGTATTTT.